Shown below are 14 T cell receptor beta chains from a single sample sequenced in a study of T cell repertoires in cytomegalovirus infection. TCRdb passed the reads through MiXCR, listing each CDR3 protein once. This sample has approximately 500,000 distinct CDR3 sequences, with roughly 10% found just once. The specimen was PBMCs. The receptors shown here come from a human donor in good health (CMV status not recorded). Some clones in this sample may be carry-over from other donors' samples.

This clonotype was recorded many times. The gene calls are TRBV28 and TRBJ2-5; 7 positions match TRBD2. From germline, CDR1 is MDHEN and CDR2 SYDVKM. The junction had 10 bases not matched to a gene; V was cut back by 4 bases and J by 5 bases. CDR3 length: 15 amino acids. CDR3 in DNA: TGTGCCAGCAGTTCTCCGAGTATGGGGGGGGAGACCCAGTACTTC. Translating it yields CASSSPSMGGETQYF.

Comments on this clonotype: This may come from a read error, since a much larger clone is one base off. The genes are TRBV6-2 or TRBV6-3 and TRBJ2-5; D is perhaps TRBD1 or TRBD2 (5 bases each). The CDR3 is 13 amino acids. Germline lookup yields CDR1 MNHEY and CDR2 SVGEGT. CDR3 sequence (DNA): TGTACCAGCAGTTACATGGGGGAGGAGACCCAGTACTTC. This codes for CTSSYMGEETQYF.

The chain recombines TRBV19 with TRBJ2-1, with 7 bases fitting TRBD2. The V gene's germline CDR1 is LNHDA and CDR2 SQIVND (reference sequence). The ends lost 3 bases at V and 8 bases at J; junction bases unmatched: 7. The CDR3 is 14 residues long. The CDR3 here is CASSMGLISDEQFF. CDR3 coding DNA: TGTGCCAGTAGTATGGGACTAATTAGCGATGAGCAGTTCTTC. The full variable domain, completed using reference TRBV19 and TRBJ2-1, is DGGITQSPKYLFRKEGQNVTLSCEQNLNHDAMYWYRQDPGQGLRLIYYSQIVNDFQKGDIAEGYSVSREKKESFPLTVTSAQKNPTAFYLCASSMGLISDEQFFGPGTRLTVL.

This clonotype was observed many times. The chain couples TRBV19 to TRBJ1-2; 7 positions match TRBD1. The CDR3 runs to 16 residues. The ends lost 4 bases at V and 4 bases at J; junction bases unmatched: 12. The germline V gene encodes CDR1 LNHDA and CDR2 SQIVND (reference sequence). The CDR3: CASSTRQGQGSYGYTF. Here the CDR3 DNA reads TGTGCCAGTAGTACAAGACAGGGTCAGGGGAGCTATGGCTACACCTTC.

This clonotype was recorded at least ten times. The chain joins TRBV7-2 to TRBJ2-3, with D unresolved. V shed 2 bases and J shed 6 bases, with 6 bases lying between them. The CDR3 has 12 residues. Germline loops: CDR1 SGHTA, CDR2 FQGNSA. CDR3 loop: CASSLNADTQYF. The CDR3 region has the DNA TGTGCCAGCAGCTTAAACGCGGATACGCAGTATTTT.

This rearrangement joins TRBV2 to TRBJ1-5; 7 bases match TRBD1. The trim removed 4 bases at V and 6 bases at J, leaving 6 bases unmatched. The CDR3 is 14 amino acids. The germline gives CDR1 SNHLY, CDR2 FYNNEI. Here the CDR3 DNA reads TGTGCCAGCAGTGGACAGGGATGGGCTCAGCCCCAGCATTTT. This codes for CASSGQGWAQPQHF. Based on the CDR3 plus reference TRBV2 and TRBJ1-5, the full variable domain is EPEVTQTPSHQVTQMGQEVILRCVPISNHLYFYWYRQILGQKVEFLVSFYNNEISEKSEIFDDQFSVERPDGSNFTLKIRSTKLEDSAMYFCASSGQGWAQPQHFGDGTRLSIL.

This clonotype was counted many times. V and J are TRBV6-1 and TRBJ1-2; TRBD1 might be the D (5 bases). The CDR3 is 14 residues long. CDR1 is MNHNS and CDR2 is SASEGT in the germline V gene. V was cut by 3 bases and J by 5 bases, with 13 bases left in between. The CDR3 loop is CASSDRLKGYGYTF. CDR3 in DNA: TGTGCCAGCAGTGATCGGCTCAAGGGGTATGGCTACACCTTC.

In DNA, the CDR3 is TGCAGTGCCTGGGGACAGGGGACCCAAGAGACCCAGTACTTC. It specifies CSAWGQGTQETQYF. The J gene is TRBJ2-5, the V gene TRBV20-1, with 10 bases lining up with TRBD1. Germline V lookup: CDR1 DFQATT, CDR2 SNEGSKA (reference sequence). The CDR3 loop spans 14 amino acids. Losses at the gene ends were 6 bases for V and 1 base for J; bases not matched to a gene: 5.

This clonotype was counted many times. This chain uses TRBV20-1 with TRBJ1-2; no clear D. This CDR3 is built from 13 residues. The germline gives CDR1 DFQATT, CDR2 SNEGSKA (reference sequence). Trimming cost V 5 bases and J 5 bases, with 15 bases left between them. The CDR3 coding sequence is TGCAGTGCTCGGCCCGAGACCGCGTATGGCTACACCTTC. Protein: CSARPETAYGYTF.

This CDR3 is CASSTGRLAGVPNEQFF. The CDR3 bases are TGTGCCAGCAGCACCGGACGACTAGCGGGGGTTCCCAATGAGCAGTTCTTC. The rearrangement joins TRBV11-2 to TRBJ2-1; 12 bases fit TRBD2. This CDR3 is built from 17 residues. V shed 5 bases and J 6 bases; nucleotides not matched to a gene: 11. CDR1 and CDR2 from the germline V gene are SGHAT and FQNNGV.

The genes are TRBV25-1 and TRBJ1-2; D perhaps matches TRBD1 (6 bases). Trimming stripped 5 bases from V and 3 bases from J, with 10 bases between. Per the germline V gene, CDR1 is MGHDK and CDR2 is SYGVNS. The CDR3 is 13 amino acids. CDR3 region: CASSRGADYGYTF. The CDR3 coding sequence is TGTGCCAGCAGTAGGGGGGCAGACTATGGCTACACCTTC.

This clonotype has a handful of counts. The junction departs from germline at one end; a sequencing error may be responsible. The chain couples TRBV2 to TRBJ2-4, with D maybe TRBD1 (6 bases). The germline CDR1 and CDR2 sequences are SNHLY and FYNNEI. The CDR3 covers 11 residues. In DNA, the CDR3 is TGTGCCAGCAGTGAACCGGGACAATGGGACTTC. Amino acid sequence: CASSEPGQWDF.

As for this clonotype: With a much larger clone just one base away, this may be a read error. V and J are TRBV2 and TRBJ1-2; the match to TRBD1 covers 9 bases. The germline gives CDR1 SNHLY, CDR2 FYNNEI. Trimming cost V 10 bases and J 6 bases; bases outside gene matches: 6. CDR3 length equals 12 residues. The CDR3, as DNA: TGTGCCATCTCCGGGACAGGGAATGGCTACACCTTC. This translates into CAISGTGNGYTF.

This clonotype was recorded at least ten times. V usage is TRBV2 and J usage is TRBJ2-1, with 8 bases lining up with TRBD2. CDR3 length: 15 amino acids. Germline lookup yields CDR1 SNHLY and CDR2 FYNNEI. V shed 4 bases and J 1 base; nucleotides not matched to a gene: 3. The CDR3 spells CASSGLAPSYNEQFF. The CDR3 DNA sequence: TGTGCCAGCAGTGGACTAGCGCCGTCCTACAATGAGCAGTTCTTC.